This T cell receptor (beta chain) was identified during a study of cytomegalovirus exposure and HLA in healthy donors. Study-wide points: Some segments of the V type, notably TRBV6-2 and TRBV6-3, were excluded as indistinguishable. Later analysis reportedly placed an Asian-associated ancestry cluster below the roughly 640-donor mean in N-insertions. Among CMV-associated TCR beta chains, most appeared HLA-restricted in a later analysis.

The PCR employed 60 Vbeta primers together with 13 Jbeta primers. The protocol was immunoSEQ multiplex PCR, while the TCRdb copy is restricted to in-frame clones and leaves out a portion. The table lists over 150,000 clones, 75% to 90% of them singletons. Concerning this clone itself: The antigen remains undetermined.

Germline V gives CDR1 GTSNPN, CDR2 SVGIG (reference sequence). V dropped 5 bases and J dropped 8; count of bases not matched to a gene: 13. This CDR3 region has 15 residues. V gene TRBV30 combines with J gene TRBJ2-1, with 9 bases matching TRBD1. Material: PBMCs. The TCR comes from a young man in good health and CMV-seronegative. The CDR3 nucleotides are TGTGCCTGGCTCCCGGGGGGACAGGGTGGGTATGAGCAGTTCTTC. Its translation is CAWLPGGQGGYEQFF.